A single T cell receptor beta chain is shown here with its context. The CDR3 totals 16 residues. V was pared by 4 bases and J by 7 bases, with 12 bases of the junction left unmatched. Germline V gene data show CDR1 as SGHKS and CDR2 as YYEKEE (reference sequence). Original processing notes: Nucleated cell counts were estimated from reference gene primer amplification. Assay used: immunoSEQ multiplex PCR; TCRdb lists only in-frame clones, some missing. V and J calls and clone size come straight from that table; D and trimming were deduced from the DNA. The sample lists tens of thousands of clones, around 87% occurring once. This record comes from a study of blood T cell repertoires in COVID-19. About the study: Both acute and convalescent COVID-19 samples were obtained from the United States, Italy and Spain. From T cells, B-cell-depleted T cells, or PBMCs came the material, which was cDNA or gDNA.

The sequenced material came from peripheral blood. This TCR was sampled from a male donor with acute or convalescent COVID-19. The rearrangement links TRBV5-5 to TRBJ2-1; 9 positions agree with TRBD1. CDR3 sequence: CASSHTGTGRNNEQFF. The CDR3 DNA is TGTGCCAGCAGCCATACCGGGACAGGGAGGAATAATGAGCAGTTCTTC.